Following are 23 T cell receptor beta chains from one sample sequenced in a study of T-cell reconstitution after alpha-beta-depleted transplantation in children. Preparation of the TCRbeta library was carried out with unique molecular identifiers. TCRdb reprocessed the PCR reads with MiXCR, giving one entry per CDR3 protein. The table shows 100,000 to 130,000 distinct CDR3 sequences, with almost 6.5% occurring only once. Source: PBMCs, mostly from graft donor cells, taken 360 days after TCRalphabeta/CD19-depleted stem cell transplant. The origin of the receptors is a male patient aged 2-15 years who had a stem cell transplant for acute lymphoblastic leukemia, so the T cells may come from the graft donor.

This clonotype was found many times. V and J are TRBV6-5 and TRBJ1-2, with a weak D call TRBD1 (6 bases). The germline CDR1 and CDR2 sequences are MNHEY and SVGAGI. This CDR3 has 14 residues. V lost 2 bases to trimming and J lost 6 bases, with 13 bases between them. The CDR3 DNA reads TGTGCCAGCAGTTACGTGTCTCAGGGGAATGGCTACACCTTC. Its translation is CASSYVSQGNGYTF.

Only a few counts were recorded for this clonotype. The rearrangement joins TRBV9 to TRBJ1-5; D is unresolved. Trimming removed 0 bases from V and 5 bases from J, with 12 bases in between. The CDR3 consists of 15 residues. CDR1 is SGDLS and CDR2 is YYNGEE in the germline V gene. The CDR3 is CASSVGERIDQPQHF. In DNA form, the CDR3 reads TGTGCCAGCAGCGTAGGGGAAAGGATAGATCAGCCCCAGCATTTT.

In DNA, the CDR3 is TGTGCCAGCAGCTTAAAGGATTACCAGCGAGGCTATGAGCAGTTCTTC. This gives the protein CASSLKDYQRGYEQFF. This chain joins TRBV7-3 and TRBJ2-1; D unresolved. Between the trimmed V and J ends, which lost 1 base and 8 bases, there was a span of 18 bases. Germline CDR1 and CDR2: SGHTA and FQGTGA. The CDR3 is 16 amino acids.

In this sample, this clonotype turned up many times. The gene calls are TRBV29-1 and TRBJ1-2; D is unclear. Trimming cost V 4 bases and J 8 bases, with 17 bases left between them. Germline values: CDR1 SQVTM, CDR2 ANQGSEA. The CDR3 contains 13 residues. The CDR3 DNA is TGCAGCGTTGCTGAAGGGAACGGTCTAGGCTACACCTTC. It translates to CSVAEGNGLGYTF.

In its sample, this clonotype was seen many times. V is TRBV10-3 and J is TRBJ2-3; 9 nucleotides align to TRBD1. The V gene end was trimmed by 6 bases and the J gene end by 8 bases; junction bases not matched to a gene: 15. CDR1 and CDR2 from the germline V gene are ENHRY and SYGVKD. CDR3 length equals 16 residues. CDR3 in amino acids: CAIRLGTGPRSGTQYF. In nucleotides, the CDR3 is TGTGCCATCAGGCTTGGGACAGGGCCGAGGTCCGGTACGCAGTATTTT.

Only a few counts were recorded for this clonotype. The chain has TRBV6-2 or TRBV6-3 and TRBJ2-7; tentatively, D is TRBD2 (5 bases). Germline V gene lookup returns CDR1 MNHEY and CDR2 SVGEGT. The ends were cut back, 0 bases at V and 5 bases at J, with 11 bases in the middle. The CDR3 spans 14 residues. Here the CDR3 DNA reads TGTGCCAGCAGTTACTCCTGGGGAGTGGACGAGCAGTACTTC. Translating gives CASSYSWGVDEQYF.

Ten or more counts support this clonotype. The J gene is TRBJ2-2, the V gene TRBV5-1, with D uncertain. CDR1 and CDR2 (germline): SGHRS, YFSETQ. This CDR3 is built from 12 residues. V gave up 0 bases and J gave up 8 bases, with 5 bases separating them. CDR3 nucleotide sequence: TGCGCCAGCAGCTTGGACAGAGGGGAGCTGTTTTTT. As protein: CASSLDRGELFF.

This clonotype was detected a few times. The CDR3 loop reads CASSPSGQGRTYEQYF. The CDR3 DNA follows: TGTGCCAGCAGTCCCTCCGGCCAGGGGAGGACCTACGAGCAGTACTTC. This sequence joins TRBV6-5 and TRBJ2-7; D possibly uses TRBD1 or TRBD2 (6 bases each). The germline V gene encodes CDR1 MNHEY and CDR2 SVGAGI. The V and J ends lost 5 bases and 2 bases respectively, with 19 bases between them. The CDR3 has 16 residues.

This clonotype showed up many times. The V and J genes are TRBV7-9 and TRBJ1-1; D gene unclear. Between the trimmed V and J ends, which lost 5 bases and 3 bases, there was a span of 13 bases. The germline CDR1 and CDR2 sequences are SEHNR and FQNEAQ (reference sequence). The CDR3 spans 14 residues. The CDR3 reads CASSPGLADTEAFF. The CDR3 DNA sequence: TGTGCCAGCAGCCCCGGGCTAGCTGACACTGAAGCTTTCTTT.

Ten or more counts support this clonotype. The CDR3 region is CASSSGQVINEKLFF. The CDR3 DNA reads TGTGCCAGCAGTTCCGGACAGGTTATTAATGAAAAACTGTTTTTT. V is TRBV28 and J is TRBJ1-4; TRBD1 matches 7 bases. Per the germline V gene, CDR1 is MDHEN and CDR2 is SYDVKM. Trimming at V came to 4 bases and at J to 4 bases, leaving 6 bases not matched to a gene. The CDR3 is made up of 15 amino acids.

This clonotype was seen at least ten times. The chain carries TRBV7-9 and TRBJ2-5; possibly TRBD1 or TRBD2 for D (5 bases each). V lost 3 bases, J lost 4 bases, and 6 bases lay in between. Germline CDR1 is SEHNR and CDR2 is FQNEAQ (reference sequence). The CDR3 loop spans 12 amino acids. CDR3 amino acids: CASSFGGETQYF. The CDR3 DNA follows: TGTGCCAGCAGCTTTGGGGGAGAGACCCAGTACTTC. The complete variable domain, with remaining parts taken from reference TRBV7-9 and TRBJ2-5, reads DTGVSQNPRHKITKRGQNVTFRCDPISEHNRLYWYRQTLGQGPEFLTYFQNEAQLEKSRLLSDRFSAERPKGSFSTLEIQRTEQGDSAMYLCASSFGGETQYFGPGTRLLVL.

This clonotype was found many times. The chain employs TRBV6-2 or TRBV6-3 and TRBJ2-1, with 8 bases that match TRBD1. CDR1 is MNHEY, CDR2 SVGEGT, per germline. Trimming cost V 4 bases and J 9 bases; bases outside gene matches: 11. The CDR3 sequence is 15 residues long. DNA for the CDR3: TGTGCCAGCAGTTCATTTGGCAGGGGGCATAGTGAGCAGTTCTTC. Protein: CASSSFGRGHSEQFF.

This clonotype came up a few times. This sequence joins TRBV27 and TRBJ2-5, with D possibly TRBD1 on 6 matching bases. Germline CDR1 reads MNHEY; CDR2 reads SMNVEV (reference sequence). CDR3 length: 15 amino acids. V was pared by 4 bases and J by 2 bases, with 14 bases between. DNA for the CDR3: TGTGCCAGCAGTTCCCGCCCGGGACAACAAGAGACCCAGTACTTC. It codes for CASSSRPGQQETQYF.

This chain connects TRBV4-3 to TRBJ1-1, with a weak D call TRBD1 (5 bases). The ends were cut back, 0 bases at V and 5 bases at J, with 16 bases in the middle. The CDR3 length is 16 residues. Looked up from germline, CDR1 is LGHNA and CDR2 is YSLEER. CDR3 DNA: TGCGCCAGCAGCCAAGATTTGGCCCCCAGGGTGACTGAAGCTTTCTTT. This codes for CASSQDLAPRVTEAFF.

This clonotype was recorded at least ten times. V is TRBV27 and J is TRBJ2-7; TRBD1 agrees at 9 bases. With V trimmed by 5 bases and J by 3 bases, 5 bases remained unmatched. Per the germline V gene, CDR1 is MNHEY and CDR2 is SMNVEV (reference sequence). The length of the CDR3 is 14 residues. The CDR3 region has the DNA TGTGCCAGCAGTGGGGGGGACAGGGTCTACGAGCAGTACTTC. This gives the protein CASSGGDRVYEQYF.

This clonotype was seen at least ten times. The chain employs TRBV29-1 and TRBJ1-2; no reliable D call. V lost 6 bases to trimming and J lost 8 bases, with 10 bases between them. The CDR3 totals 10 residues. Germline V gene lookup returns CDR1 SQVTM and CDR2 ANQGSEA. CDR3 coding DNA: TGCAGCGTGGGTGGCGGGGGCTACACCTTC. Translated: CSVGGGGYTF. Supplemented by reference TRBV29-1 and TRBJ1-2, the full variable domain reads SAVISQKPSRDICQRGTSLTIQCQVDSQVTMMFWYRQQPGQSLTLIATANQGSEATYESGFVIDKFPISRPNLTFSTLTVSNMSPEDSSIYLCSVGGGGYTFGSGTRLTVV.

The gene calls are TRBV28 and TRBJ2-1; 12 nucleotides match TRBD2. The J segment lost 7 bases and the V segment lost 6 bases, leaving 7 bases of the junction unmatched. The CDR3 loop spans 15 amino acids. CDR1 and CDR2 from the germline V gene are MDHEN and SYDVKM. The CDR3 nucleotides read TGTGCCAGCAGACTAGCGGGACTAGCGGGTAATGAGCAGTTCTTC. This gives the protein CASRLAGLAGNEQFF.

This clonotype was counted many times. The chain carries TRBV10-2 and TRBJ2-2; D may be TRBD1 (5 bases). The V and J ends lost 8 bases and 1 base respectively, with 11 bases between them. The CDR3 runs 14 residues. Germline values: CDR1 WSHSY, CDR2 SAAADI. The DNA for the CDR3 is TGCGCCAGCTGGGGCAACGGGAACACCGGGGAGCTGTTTTTT. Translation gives CASWGNGNTGELFF.

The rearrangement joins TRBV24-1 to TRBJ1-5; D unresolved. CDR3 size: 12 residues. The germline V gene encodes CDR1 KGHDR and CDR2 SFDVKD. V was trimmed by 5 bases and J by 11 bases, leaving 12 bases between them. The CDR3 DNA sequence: TGTGCCACCAGTGCCTCGGGGTGGACCCAGCATTTT. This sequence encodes CATSASGWTQHF.

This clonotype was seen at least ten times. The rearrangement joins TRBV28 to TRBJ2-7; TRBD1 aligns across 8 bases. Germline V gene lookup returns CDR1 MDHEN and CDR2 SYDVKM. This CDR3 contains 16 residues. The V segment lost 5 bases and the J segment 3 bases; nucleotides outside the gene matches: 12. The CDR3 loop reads CASSVGRTGIYYEQYF. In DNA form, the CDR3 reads TGTGCCAGCAGTGTGGGACGGACAGGGATCTACTACGAGCAGTACTTC.

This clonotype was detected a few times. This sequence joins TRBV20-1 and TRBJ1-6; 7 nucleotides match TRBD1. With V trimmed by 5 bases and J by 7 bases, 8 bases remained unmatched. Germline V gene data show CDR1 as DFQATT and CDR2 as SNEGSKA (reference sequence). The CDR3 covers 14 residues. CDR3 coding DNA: TGCAGTGCTCTCGGGGACAGCTTCAATTCACCCCTCCACTTT. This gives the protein CSALGDSFNSPLHF.

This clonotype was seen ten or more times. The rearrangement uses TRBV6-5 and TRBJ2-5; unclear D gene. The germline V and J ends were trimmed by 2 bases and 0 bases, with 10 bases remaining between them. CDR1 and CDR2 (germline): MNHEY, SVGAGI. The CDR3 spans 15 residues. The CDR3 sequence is CASSYGNSYQETQYF. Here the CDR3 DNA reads TGTGCCAGCAGTTACGGGAACTCGTACCAAGAGACCCAGTACTTC.

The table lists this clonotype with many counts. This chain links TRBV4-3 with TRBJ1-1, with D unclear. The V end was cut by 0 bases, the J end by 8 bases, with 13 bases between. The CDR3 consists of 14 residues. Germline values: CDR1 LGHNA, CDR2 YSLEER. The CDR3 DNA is TGCGCCAGCAGCCAAGAGAGGAACTGGGCCGAAGCTTTCTTT. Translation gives CASSQERNWAEAFF.